Listed below are T cell receptor beta chains from one sample, sequenced in a study of T cell responses to AZD1222 COVID-19 vaccine. Sequencing was performed with immunoSEQ multiplex PCR; in TCRdb, only in-frame clones are kept and a portion is missing. The repertoire includes about 96,000 clones, 80% to 90% of them detected once, and 1.6% sits in the top ten. Sequences were derived from peripheral blood, sampled on day 0 of AZD1222 vaccination. These TCRs come from an adult in good health. Both conserved end residues are part of each CDR3. The D gene is left open where the match is weak. Expanded clones get a size class; other rows say once, few or many, or leave the size out.

v_call: TRBV19; clone_size: NA; d_call: NA; j_call: TRBJ1-2; cdr3_aa: CASSSFPKREGGYTF; cdr3_nt: TGTGCCAGTAGTTCCTTTCCGAAGCGTGAGGGGGGCTACACCTTC
v_call: TRBV4-3; clone_size: once; d_call: NA; j_call: TRBJ1-4; cdr3_aa: CASSQDLGESNEKLFF; cdr3_nt: TGCGCCAGCAGCCAAGATCTTGGGGAATCTAATGAAAAACTGTTTTTT
v_call: TRBV9; clone_size: NA; d_call: NA; j_call: TRBJ2-7; cdr3_aa: CASSVGDTTYEQYF; cdr3_nt: TGTGCCAGCAGCGTAGGGGACACTACCTACGAGCAGTACTTC
v_call: TRBV13; clone_size: NA; d_call: NA; j_call: TRBJ2-2; cdr3_aa: CASSPRGTEGIGGELFF; cdr3_nt: TGTGCCAGCAGCCCCAGGGGGACGGAGGGTATTGGCGGGGAGCTGTTTTTT
v_call: TRBV29-1; clone_size: NA; d_call: NA; j_call: TRBJ2-1; cdr3_aa: CSVGDVDNEQFF; cdr3_nt: TGCAGCGTTGGGGACGTGGACAATGAGCAGTTCTTC
v_call: TRBV6-5; clone_size: once; d_call: NA; j_call: TRBJ1-5; cdr3_aa: CASSLDSFSNQPQHF; cdr3_nt: TGTGCCAGCAGTTTGGACAGCTTTAGCAATCAGCCCCAGCATTTT
v_call: TRBV11-1; clone_size: NA; d_call: NA; j_call: TRBJ2-2; cdr3_aa: CASSLTPHQAAGELFF; cdr3_nt: TGTGCCAGCAGCTTAACCCCGCACCAGGCCGCCGGGGAGCTGTTTTTT
v_call: TRBV3-1/TRBV3-2; clone_size: NA; d_call: NA; j_call: TRBJ1-3; cdr3_aa: CASRADGNTIYF; cdr3_nt: TGTGCCAGCAGGGCGGACGGAAACACCATATATTTT
v_call: TRBV25-1; clone_size: NA; d_call: NA; j_call: TRBJ2-1; cdr3_aa: CASSSLIGANEQFF; cdr3_nt: TGTGCCAGCAGTTCGCTGATAGGGGCCAATGAGCAGTTCTTC
v_call: TRBV20-1; clone_size: NA; d_call: TRBD2; j_call: TRBJ2-6; cdr3_aa: CSASLAGRISGANVLTF; cdr3_nt: TGCAGTGCTAGTTTAGCGGGGAGAATCTCTGGGGCCAACGTCCTGACTTTC
v_call: TRBV6-6; clone_size: NA; d_call: NA; j_call: TRBJ1-6; cdr3_aa: CASSNGPNSPLHF; cdr3_nt: TGTGCCAGCAGCAACGGTCCTAATTCACCCCTCCACTTT
v_call: TRBV5-4; clone_size: NA; d_call: NA; j_call: TRBJ1-2; cdr3_aa: CASSQGRTNYGYTF; cdr3_nt: TGTGCCAGCAGCCAGGGGAGGACTAACTATGGCTACACCTTC
v_call: TRBV24-1; clone_size: once; d_call: NA; j_call: TRBJ2-3; cdr3_aa: CATGVHEDTQYF; cdr3_nt: TGTGCCACCGGGGTCCATGAAGATACGCAGTATTTT
v_call: TRBV5-5; clone_size: NA; d_call: NA; j_call: TRBJ1-6; cdr3_aa: CASSLGTGHNSPLHF; cdr3_nt: TGTGCCAGCAGCTTGGGTACGGGCCATAATTCACCCCTCCACTTT
v_call: TRBV5-1; clone_size: NA; d_call: TRBD1; j_call: TRBJ1-5; cdr3_aa: CASSLGTESNQPQHF; cdr3_nt: TGCGCCAGCAGCTTAGGGACAGAAAGCAATCAGCCCCAGCATTTT
v_call: TRBV5-4; clone_size: NA; d_call: NA; j_call: TRBJ2-3; cdr3_aa: CASSLAMGADTQYF; cdr3_nt: TGTGCCAGCAGCTTGGCCATGGGGGCAGATACGCAGTATTTT
v_call: TRBV28; clone_size: NA; d_call: NA; j_call: TRBJ2-7; cdr3_aa: CASSLVWGGAPPPHEQYF; cdr3_nt: TGTGCCAGCAGTTTAGTATGGGGAGGCGCCCCTCCCCCTCACGAGCAGTACTTC
v_call: TRBV11-2; clone_size: NA; d_call: NA; j_call: TRBJ2-3; cdr3_aa: CASSLDVSSTDTQYF; cdr3_nt: TGTGCCAGCAGCTTAGACGTGAGCAGCACAGATACGCAGTATTTT
v_call: TRBV3-1/TRBV3-2; clone_size: once; d_call: NA; j_call: TRBJ2-5; cdr3_aa: CASSQATGQETQYF; cdr3_nt: TGTGCCAGCAGCCAAGCAACAGGACAAGAGACCCAGTACTTC
v_call: TRBV29-1; clone_size: once; d_call: NA; j_call: TRBJ2-4; cdr3_aa: CSVDVRGLAKNIQYF; cdr3_nt: TGCAGCGTTGATGTGAGGGGTCTAGCCAAAAACATTCAGTACTTC
v_call: TRBV28; clone_size: NA; d_call: NA; j_call: TRBJ2-7; cdr3_aa: CASSLSQTYEQYF; cdr3_nt: TGTGCCAGCAGTTTGTCACAGACCTACGAGCAGTACTTC
v_call: TRBV7-8; clone_size: NA; d_call: NA; j_call: TRBJ2-5; cdr3_aa: CASSKNYPGLEETQYF; cdr3_nt: TGTGCCAGCAGCAAGAATTACCCGGGACTCGAGGAGACCCAGTACTTC
v_call: TRBV6-2/TRBV6-3; clone_size: NA; d_call: NA; j_call: TRBJ1-3; cdr3_aa: CASSYGALTASGNTIYF; cdr3_nt: TGTGCCAGCAGTTATGGGGCCCTGACGGCCTCTGGAAACACCATATATTTT